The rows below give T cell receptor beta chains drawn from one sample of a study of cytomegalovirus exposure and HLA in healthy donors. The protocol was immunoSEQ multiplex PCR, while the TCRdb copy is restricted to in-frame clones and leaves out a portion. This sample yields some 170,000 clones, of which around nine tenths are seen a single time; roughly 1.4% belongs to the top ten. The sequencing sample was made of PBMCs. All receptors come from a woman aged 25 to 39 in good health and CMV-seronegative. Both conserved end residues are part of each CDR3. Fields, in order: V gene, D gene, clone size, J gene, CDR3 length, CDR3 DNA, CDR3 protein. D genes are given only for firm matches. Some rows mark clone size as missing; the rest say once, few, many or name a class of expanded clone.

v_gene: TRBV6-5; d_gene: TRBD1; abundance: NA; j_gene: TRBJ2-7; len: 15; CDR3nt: TGTGCCAGCAATCGACAGGGAACGAACTCCTACGAGCAGTACTTC; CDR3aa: CASNRQGTNSYEQYF
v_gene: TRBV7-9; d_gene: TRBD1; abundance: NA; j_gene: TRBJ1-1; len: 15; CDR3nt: TGTGCCAGCTTGGCGGGACAGGGTGGATACACTGAAGCTTTCTTT; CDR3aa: CASLAGQGGYTEAFF
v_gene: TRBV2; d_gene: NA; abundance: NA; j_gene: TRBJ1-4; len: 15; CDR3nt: TGTGCCAGCAGTGAAGGGGGGCTTGGGAATGAAAAACTGTTTTTT; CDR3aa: CASSEGGLGNEKLFF
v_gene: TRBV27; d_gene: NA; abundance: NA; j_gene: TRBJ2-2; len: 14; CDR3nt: TGTGCCACCCGCCGCCAGGGAATGACCGGGGAGCTGTTTTTT; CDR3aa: CATRRQGMTGELFF
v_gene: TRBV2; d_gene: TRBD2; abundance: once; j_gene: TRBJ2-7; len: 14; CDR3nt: TGTGCCAGCAGTGATTTGCGGGGGGTAGGCGAGCAGTACTTC; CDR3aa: CASSDLRGVGEQYF
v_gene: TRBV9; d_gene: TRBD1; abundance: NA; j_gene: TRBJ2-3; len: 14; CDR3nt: TGTGCCAGCAGCCCCCGGACAGGGCCAGATACGCAGTATTTT; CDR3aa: CASSPRTGPDTQYF
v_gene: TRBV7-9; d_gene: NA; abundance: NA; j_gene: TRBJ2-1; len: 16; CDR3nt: TGTGCCAGCAGCCCACAAAGGCCTCGGCGGAACAATGAGCAGTTCTTC; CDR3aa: CASSPQRPRRNNEQFF
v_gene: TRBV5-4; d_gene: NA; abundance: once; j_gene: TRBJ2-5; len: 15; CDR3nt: TGTGCCAGCCATGGGGGTCGGGGGGCCCAAGAGACCCAGTACTTC; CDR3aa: CASHGGRGAQETQYF
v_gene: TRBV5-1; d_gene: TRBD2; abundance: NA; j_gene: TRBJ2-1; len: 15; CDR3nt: TGCGCCAGCAGCGAGGGGACTAGCGCACACAATGAGCAGTTCTTC; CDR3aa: CASSEGTSAHNEQFF
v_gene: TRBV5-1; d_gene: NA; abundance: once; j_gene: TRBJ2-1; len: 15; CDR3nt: TGCGCCAGCAGCTGGAGGCGAAGCTCCTACAATGAGCAGTTCTTC; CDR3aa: CASSWRRSSYNEQFF
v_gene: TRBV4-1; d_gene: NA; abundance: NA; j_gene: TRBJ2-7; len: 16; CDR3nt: TGCGCCAGCAGCCAAATAGATTTGGTATCCTCCTCCGAGCAGTACTTC; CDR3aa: CASSQIDLVSSSEQYF
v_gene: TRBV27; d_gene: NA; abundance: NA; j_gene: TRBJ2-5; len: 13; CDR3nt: TGTGCCAGCAGGTCTCAGGGTAGACAGACCCAGTACTTC; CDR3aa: CASRSQGRQTQYF
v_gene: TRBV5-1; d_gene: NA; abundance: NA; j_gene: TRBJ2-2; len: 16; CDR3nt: TGCGCCAGCAGCTTGGCCGGGTTGGGGAACACCGGGGAGCTGTTTTTT; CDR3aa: CASSLAGLGNTGELFF
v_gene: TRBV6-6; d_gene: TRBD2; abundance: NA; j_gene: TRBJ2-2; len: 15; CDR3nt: TGTGCCAGCAGTCGAAATAGACTAGCGGACGGGGAGCTGTTTTTT; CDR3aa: CASSRNRLADGELFF
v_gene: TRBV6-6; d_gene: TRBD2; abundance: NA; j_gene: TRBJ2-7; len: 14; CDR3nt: TGTGCCAGCAGCCTAGCGGGGGAAAGGAACGAGCAGTACTTC; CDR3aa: CASSLAGERNEQYF
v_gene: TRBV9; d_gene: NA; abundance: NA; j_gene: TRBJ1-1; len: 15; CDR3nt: TGTGCCAGCAGCAGAAGGGACACGGGGAACACTGAAGCTTTCTTT; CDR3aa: CASSRRDTGNTEAFF
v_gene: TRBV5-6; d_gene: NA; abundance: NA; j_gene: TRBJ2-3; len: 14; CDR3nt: TGTGCCAGCAGATATAGGAGGTCCACAGATACGCAGTATTTT; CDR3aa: CASRYRRSTDTQYF
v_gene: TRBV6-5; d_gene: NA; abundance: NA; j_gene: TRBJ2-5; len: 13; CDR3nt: TGTGCCAGCAGAGCCGCGGGGAAAGAGACCCAGTACTTC; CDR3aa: CASRAAGKETQYF
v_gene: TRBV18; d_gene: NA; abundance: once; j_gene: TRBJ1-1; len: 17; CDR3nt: TGTGCCAGCTCCCCCCAGTTGTCGTGGCAGTCGAACACTGAAGCTTTCTTT; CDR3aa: CASSPQLSWQSNTEAFF
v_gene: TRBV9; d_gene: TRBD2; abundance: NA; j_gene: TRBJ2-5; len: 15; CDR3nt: TGTGCCAGCAACATAGCGGGGGGACACCAAGAGACCCAGTACTTC; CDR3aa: CASNIAGGHQETQYF
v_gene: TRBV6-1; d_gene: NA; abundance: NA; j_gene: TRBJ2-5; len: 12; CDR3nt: TGTGCCAGCAGGGACATACAAGAGACCCAGTACTTC; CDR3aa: CASRDIQETQYF
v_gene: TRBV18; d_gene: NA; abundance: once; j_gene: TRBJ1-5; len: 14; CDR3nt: TGTGCCAGCTCACAGGGGGATAGCAATCAGCCCCAGCATTTT; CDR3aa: CASSQGDSNQPQHF
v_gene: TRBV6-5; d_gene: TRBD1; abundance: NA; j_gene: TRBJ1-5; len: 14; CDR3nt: TGTGCCAGCAGTAACGACAGGGGCAATCAGCCCCAGCATTTT; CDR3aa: CASSNDRGNQPQHF
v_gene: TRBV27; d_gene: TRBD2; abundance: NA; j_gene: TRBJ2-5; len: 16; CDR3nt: TGTGCCAGCAGTTCCCTGGAGGGTAGCGGGGGTGAGACCCAGTACTTC; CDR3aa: CASSSLEGSGGETQYF
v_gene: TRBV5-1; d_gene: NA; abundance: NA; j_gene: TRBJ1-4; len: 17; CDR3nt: TGCGCCAGCAGCTCCCTGATGGGCCCTGCAACTAATGAAAAACTGTTTTTT; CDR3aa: CASSSLMGPATNEKLFF
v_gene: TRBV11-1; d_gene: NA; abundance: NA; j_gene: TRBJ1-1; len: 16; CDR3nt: TGTGCCAGCAGCTTACCCCAGACAGGACCGAACACTGAAGCTTTCTTT; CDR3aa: CASSLPQTGPNTEAFF